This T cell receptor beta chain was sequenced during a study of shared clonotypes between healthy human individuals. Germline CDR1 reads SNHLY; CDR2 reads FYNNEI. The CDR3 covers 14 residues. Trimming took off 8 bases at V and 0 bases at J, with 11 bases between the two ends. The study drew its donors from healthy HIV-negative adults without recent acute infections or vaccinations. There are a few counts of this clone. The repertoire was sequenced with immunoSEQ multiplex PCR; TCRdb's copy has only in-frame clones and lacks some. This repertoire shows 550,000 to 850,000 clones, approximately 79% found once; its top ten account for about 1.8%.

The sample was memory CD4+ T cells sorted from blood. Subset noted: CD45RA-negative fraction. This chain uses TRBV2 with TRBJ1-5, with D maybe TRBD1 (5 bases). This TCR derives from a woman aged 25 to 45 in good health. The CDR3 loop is CASAQENSNQPQHF. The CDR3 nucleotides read TGTGCCAGCGCACAGGAGAATAGCAATCAGCCCCAGCATTTT.